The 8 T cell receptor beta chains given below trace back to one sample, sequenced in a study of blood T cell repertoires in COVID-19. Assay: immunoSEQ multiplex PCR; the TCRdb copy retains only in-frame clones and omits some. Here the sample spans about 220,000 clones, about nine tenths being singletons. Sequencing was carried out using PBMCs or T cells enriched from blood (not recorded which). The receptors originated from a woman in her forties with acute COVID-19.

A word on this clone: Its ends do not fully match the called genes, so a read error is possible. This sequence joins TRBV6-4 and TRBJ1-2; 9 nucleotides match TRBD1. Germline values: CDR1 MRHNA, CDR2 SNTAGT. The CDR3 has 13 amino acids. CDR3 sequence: CASSPYSGTGILF. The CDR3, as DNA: TGTGCCAGCAGTCCCTACTCCGGGACAGGGATCCTATTC.

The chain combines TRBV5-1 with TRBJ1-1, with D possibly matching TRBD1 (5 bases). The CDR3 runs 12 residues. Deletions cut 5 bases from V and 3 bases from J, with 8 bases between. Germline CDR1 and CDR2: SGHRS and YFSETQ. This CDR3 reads CASRGRYTEAFF. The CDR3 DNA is TGCGCCAGCAGGGGGCGGTACACTGAAGCTTTCTTT.

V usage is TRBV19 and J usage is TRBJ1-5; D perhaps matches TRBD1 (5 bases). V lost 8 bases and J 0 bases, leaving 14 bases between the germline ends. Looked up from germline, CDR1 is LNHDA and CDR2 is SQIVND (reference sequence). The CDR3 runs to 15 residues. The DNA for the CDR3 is TGTGCCAGTCGCGACAGTCGATATAGCAATCAGCCCCAGCATTTT. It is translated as CASRDSRYSNQPQHF.

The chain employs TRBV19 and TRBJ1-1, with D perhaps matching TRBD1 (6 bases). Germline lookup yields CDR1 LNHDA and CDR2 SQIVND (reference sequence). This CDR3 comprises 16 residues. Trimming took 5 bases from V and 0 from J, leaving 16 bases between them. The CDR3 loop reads CASSLTRGLMNTEAFF. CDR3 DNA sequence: TGTGCCAGTAGTCTCACCAGGGGTCTCATGAACACTGAAGCTTTCTTT.

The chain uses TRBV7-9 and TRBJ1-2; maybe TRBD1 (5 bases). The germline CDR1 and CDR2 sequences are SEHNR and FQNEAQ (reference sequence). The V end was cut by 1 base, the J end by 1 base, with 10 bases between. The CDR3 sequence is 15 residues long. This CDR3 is CASSLDRGINYGYTF. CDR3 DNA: TGTGCCAGCAGCTTAGATAGGGGAATTAACTATGGCTACACCTTC.

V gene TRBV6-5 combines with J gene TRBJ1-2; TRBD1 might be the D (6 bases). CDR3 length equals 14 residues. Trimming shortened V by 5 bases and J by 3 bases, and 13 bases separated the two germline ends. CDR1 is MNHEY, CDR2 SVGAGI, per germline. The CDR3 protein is CASSNRDTDYGYTF. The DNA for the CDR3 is TGTGCCAGCAGTAACCGGGACACGGACTATGGCTACACCTTC.

CDR3 sequence reads: CAWSVSRRTEAFF. CDR3 coding DNA: TGTGCCTGGAGTGTAAGCAGGAGGACTGAAGCTTTCTTT. V gene TRBV30 combines with J gene TRBJ1-1; D is unresolved. The CDR3 spans 13 residues. The germline gives CDR1 GTSNPN, CDR2 SVGIG (reference sequence). Trimming shortened V by 0 bases and J by 5 bases, and 10 bases separated the two germline ends.

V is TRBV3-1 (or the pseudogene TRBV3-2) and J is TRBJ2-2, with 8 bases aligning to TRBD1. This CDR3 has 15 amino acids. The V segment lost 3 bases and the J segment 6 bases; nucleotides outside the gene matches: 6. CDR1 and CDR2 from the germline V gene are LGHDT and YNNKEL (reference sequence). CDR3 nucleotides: TGTGCCAGCAGCCAGGCAGGGGGCCGGGCCGGGGAGCTGTTTTTT. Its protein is CASSQAGGRAGELFF.